These 26 T cell receptor beta chains share one sample of origin, sequenced in a study of shared clonotypes between healthy human individuals. Method: immunoSEQ multiplex PCR; TCRdb's copy keeps in-frame clones and lacks some. Of about 1.5 million clones listed, around 97% are singletons. The sample was naive CD4+ T cells sorted from blood. Regarding subset: CD45RA+ positively selected. The receptors here all came from a man aged 30 to 45 in good health.

With respect to this clone: Other DNA sequences in this specimen translate into the identical CDR3. J is TRBJ1-1 and V is TRBV7-9; D unclear. Between the trimmed V and J ends, which lost 1 base and 4 bases, there was a span of 7 bases. This CDR3 spans 13 amino acids. Germline lookup yields CDR1 SEHNR and CDR2 FQNEAQ (reference sequence). The CDR3 protein is CASSLEGGTEAFF. CDR3 sequence (DNA): TGTGCCAGCAGCTTAGAAGGTGGCACTGAAGCTTTCTTT.

The V and J genes are TRBV25-1 and TRBJ2-1; 7 bases are shared with TRBD1. The CDR3 is 13 residues long. Germline assignment: CDR1 MGHDK and CDR2 SYGVNS. V shed 7 bases and J 12 bases; nucleotides not matched to a gene: 12. The CDR3 loop is CASKDRNNERQFF. CDR3 nucleotides: TGTGCCAGCAAGGACAGGAACAATGAGCGGCAGTTCTTC.

The V gene is TRBV15, the J gene TRBJ1-2, with D possibly being TRBD1 (6 bases). Trimming took off 1 base at V and 12 bases at J, with 12 bases between the two ends. The CDR3 loop spans 12 amino acids. Germline-derived CDR1 and CDR2 are LNHNV and YYDKDF (reference sequence). Here the CDR3 reads CATSRVGGAHTF. In DNA, the CDR3 is TGTGCCACCAGCAGAGTCGGGGGCGCTCACACCTTC.

The genes are TRBV29-1 and TRBJ2-5; the match to TRBD2 covers 10 bases. Germline CDR1 reads SQVTM; CDR2 reads ANQGSEA. This CDR3 is built from 16 residues. V shed 6 bases, J shed 0 bases, and the junction held 10 bases outside the gene matches. The CDR3 region has the DNA TGCAGCGTATTGGGACTAGCGTGGGAGTACCAAGAGACCCAGTACTTC. Translated, it gives CSVLGLAWEYQETQYF.

The chain carries TRBV15 and TRBJ2-7, with a possible D match to TRBD2 (5 bases). There are 13 residues in the CDR3. CDR1 and CDR2 from the germline V gene are LNHNV and YYDKDF (reference sequence). V was cut by 0 bases and J by 6 bases, with 9 bases left in between. CDR3 nucleotides: TGTGCCACCAGCAGAGATCTGAGGGCCGAGCAGTACTTC. Translating gives CATSRDLRAEQYF.

The rearrangement joins TRBV7-9 to TRBJ2-7; D is perhaps TRBD2 (5 bases). The germline gives CDR1 SEHNR, CDR2 FQNEAQ (reference sequence). The CDR3 totals 14 residues. Deletions cut 5 bases from V and 3 bases from J, with 14 bases between. The CDR3 DNA follows: TGTGCCAGCAGCCAGAGCGGAGCCAGCTACGAGCAGTACTTC. As protein: CASSQSGASYEQYF.

The chain links TRBV4-1 to TRBJ2-4; D ambiguous. Trimming took 4 bases from V and 5 from J, leaving 3 bases between them. Germline V gene data show CDR1 as MGHRA and CDR2 as YSYEKL. The CDR3 runs 11 residues. DNA for the CDR3: TGCGCCAGCAGCCTTCAAAACATTCAGTACTTC. This translates into CASSLQNIQYF.

The chain employs TRBV5-4 and TRBJ2-6, with TRBD1 identical over 11 bases. V dropped 0 bases and J dropped 3; count of bases not matched to a gene: 2. This CDR3 is 17 amino acids long. CDR1 is SGHNT and CDR2 is YYREEE in the germline V gene (reference sequence). CDR3: CASSLGTGGLGANVLTF. Written as DNA, the CDR3 is TGTGCCAGCAGCTTGGGGACAGGGGGCCTTGGGGCCAACGTCCTGACTTTC. The full variable domain, in which reference TRBV5-4 and TRBJ2-6 provide the parts outside the CDR3, is ETGVTQSPTHLIKTRGQQVTLRCSSQSGHNTVSWYQQALGQGPQFIFQYYREEENGRGNFPPRFSGLQFPNYSSELNVNALELDDSALYLCASSLGTGGLGANVLTFGAGSRLTVL.

The rearrangement joins TRBV28 to TRBJ1-1; 8 nucleotides align to TRBD1. CDR3 length: 15 residues. Per germline, CDR1 MDHEN and CDR2 SYDVKM. J lost 3 bases, V lost 4 bases, and 7 bases had no gene match. For the CDR3, the DNA is TGTGCCAGCAGTTCAACAGGGGGGGTGGACACTGAAGCTTTCTTT. Translation gives CASSSTGGVDTEAFF.

This chain connects TRBV19 to TRBJ2-1; D is ambiguous. The CDR3 runs to 15 residues. Germline lookup yields CDR1 LNHDA and CDR2 SQIVND (reference sequence). Trimming removed 2 bases at V and 6 bases at J, with 14 bases between. CDR3 bases: TGTGCCAGTAGTATAAATCGGGCCGTAGTCAATGAGCAGTTCTTC. Its protein product is CASSINRAVVNEQFF.

The genes are TRBV5-6 and TRBJ2-3; D uncertain. Between the trimmed V and J ends, which lost 1 base and 0 bases, there was a span of 9 bases. Looked up from germline, CDR1 is SGHDT and CDR2 is YYEEEE. The CDR3 runs 15 residues. CDR3 sequence reads: CASSLFQTSTDTQYF. Here the CDR3 DNA reads TGTGCCAGCAGCTTGTTTCAGACTAGCACAGATACGCAGTATTTT.

This chain connects TRBV2 to TRBJ1-2; possibly TRBD1 for D (5 bases). Between the trimmed V and J ends, which lost 6 bases and 6 bases, there was a span of 17 bases. The CDR3 has 14 residues. The V gene's germline CDR1 is SNHLY and CDR2 FYNNEI. The CDR3 region has the DNA TGTGCCAGCAGGCCCTCGGGGCTCCGGGATGGCTACACCTTC. Amino acid sequence: CASRPSGLRDGYTF.

V usage is TRBV5-1 and J usage is TRBJ2-1; D is unclear. This CDR3 region has 16 residues. V lost 0 bases and J lost 7, with 17 bases in between. Germline V gene data show CDR1 as SGHRS and CDR2 as YFSETQ. The CDR3 sequence: CASSLVPPPVSNEQFF. CDR3 in DNA: TGCGCCAGCAGCTTGGTCCCGCCACCGGTTTCAAATGAGCAGTTCTTC.

J is TRBJ2-1 and V is TRBV1; the D call TRBD2 from the table was never checked on the DNA. TRBV1 constitutes a pseudogene. This CDR3 is 14 amino acids long. DNA of the CDR3: TGCACCAGCAGCCAAGGGACTCCTGCAATGGAGCAGTTCTTC. Protein sequence: CTSSQGTPAMEQFF.

Here the CDR3 reads CASSQAGRGQGSEKLFF. Written as DNA, the CDR3 is TGCGCCAGCAGCCAAGCCGGTCGGGGACAGGGGAGCGAAAAACTGTTTTTT. This chain uses TRBV4-1 with TRBJ1-4; 10 positions match TRBD1. Germline-derived CDR1 and CDR2 are MGHRA and YSYEKL. The CDR3 is made up of 17 amino acids. V was pared by 1 base and J by 8 bases, with 10 bases of the junction left unmatched.

The rearrangement links TRBV18 to TRBJ2-5, with TRBD2 matching over 7 bases. This CDR3 is 14 amino acids long. Germline assignment: CDR1 KGHSH and CDR2 LQKENI. The junction had 6 bases not matched to a gene; V was cut back by 3 bases and J by 5 bases. The CDR3 bases are TGTGCCAGCTCACCCCCGGGAGGTTGGGAGACCCAGTACTTC. Its protein is CASSPPGGWETQYF.

V is TRBV29-1 and J is TRBJ1-2; 8 bases line up with TRBD1. V lost 5 bases, J lost 4 bases, and 6 bases stayed unmatched. CDR1 SQVTM and CDR2 ANQGSEA come from the germline V gene. The CDR3 loop spans 13 amino acids. The CDR3 reads CSVWTGLGYGYTF. The CDR3 coding sequence is TGCAGCGTTTGGACAGGGCTTGGCTATGGCTACACCTTC.

The chain combines TRBV5-6 with TRBJ2-7; possibly TRBD1 or TRBD2 for D (5 bases each). The CDR3 sequence is 13 residues long. Germline values: CDR1 SGHDT, CDR2 YYEEEE. The ends were cut back, 5 bases at V and 3 bases at J, with 12 bases in the middle. The CDR3 loop is CASSLRGHYEQYF. CDR3 nucleotide sequence: TGTGCCAGCAGTCTGAGGGGCCACTACGAGCAGTACTTC.

V and J are TRBV5-6 and TRBJ1-5, with 7 bases aligning to TRBD1. Losses at the gene ends were 0 bases for V and 6 bases for J; bases not matched to a gene: 6. The CDR3 extends over 15 amino acids. Germline V gene data show CDR1 as SGHDT and CDR2 as YYEEEE. CDR3 in amino acids: CASSLDGRGAQPQHF. CDR3 DNA sequence: TGTGCCAGCAGCTTGGACGGCAGGGGGGCTCAGCCCCAGCATTTT.

The CDR3 sequence is CASSPLGGGLNEQFF. The CDR3 DNA is TGTGCCAGCAGCCCACTCGGGGGAGGGCTTAATGAGCAGTTCTTC. V usage is TRBV14 and J usage is TRBJ2-1, with 7 bases lining up with TRBD2. V lost 4 bases to trimming and J lost 7 bases; unmatched junction nucleotides: 10. CDR1 and CDR2 from the germline V gene are SGHDN and FVKESK. The length of the CDR3 is 15 residues.

The V gene is TRBV19, the J gene TRBJ1-2, with D uncertain. V lost 2 bases and J 4 bases, leaving 17 bases between the germline ends. The V gene's germline CDR1 is LNHDA and CDR2 SQIVND (reference sequence). The CDR3 is 16 amino acids. The CDR3 spells CASSIFGRPGIYGYTF. The DNA of the CDR3 is TGTGCCAGTAGTATATTTGGCAGGCCAGGTATCTATGGCTACACCTTC.

The chain combines TRBV11-3 with TRBJ2-2; D may be TRBD1 (6 bases). The V gene lost 3 bases and the J gene lost 4 bases, with 27 bases spanning the gap. The CDR3 loop spans 20 amino acids. Germline CDR1 is SGHNT and CDR2 is YENEEA. CDR3 bases: TGTGCCAGCAGCTTTGTGGGGATCTGGGGACACTCTACGGGCACCGGGGAGCTGTTTTTT. This codes for CASSFVGIWGHSTGTGELFF.

The J gene is TRBJ2-2, the V gene TRBV18, with D maybe TRBD1 (6 bases). V gave up 1 base and J gave up 7 bases, with 13 bases separating them. This CDR3 region has 15 residues. The germline V gene encodes CDR1 KGHSH and CDR2 LQKENI. The CDR3 sequence is CASSPRNRAIGELFF. CDR3 nucleotide sequence: TGTGCCAGCTCACCACGGAACAGGGCCATCGGGGAGCTGTTTTTT.

The chain employs TRBV18 and TRBJ2-4, with TRBD1 matching over 9 bases. The V gene's germline CDR1 is KGHSH and CDR2 LQKENI. The CDR3 is 20 residues long. Trimming cost V 4 bases and J 0 bases; bases outside gene matches: 16. The CDR3 DNA follows: TGTGCCAGCTCACACCTCGGGACAGGGAAGGTCTTAGTAGCCAAAAACATTCAGTACTTC. Residues: CASSHLGTGKVLVAKNIQYF. Variable domain in full (rest from reference TRBV18 and TRBJ2-4): NAGVMQNPRHLVRRRGQEARLRCSPMKGHSHVYWYRQLPEEGLKFMVYLQKENIIDESGMPKERFSAEFPKEGPSILRIQQVVRGDSAAYFCASSHLGTGKVLVAKNIQYFGAGTRLSVL.

The V gene is TRBV4-1, the J gene TRBJ2-7; 10 nucleotides match TRBD2. The CDR3 is 16 residues long. V shed 2 bases and J 6 bases; nucleotides not matched to a gene: 10. Germline CDR1 and CDR2: MGHRA and YSYEKL. The CDR3 here is CASSQLEREGRGEQYF. In DNA, the CDR3 is TGCGCCAGCAGCCAACTAGAGCGGGAGGGTCGGGGCGAGCAGTACTTC.

CDR3 loop: CASSPGTVVLEQYF. In nucleotides, the CDR3 is TGTGCCAGCAGCCCGGGGACAGTGGTGCTGGAGCAGTACTTC. The rearrangement joins TRBV11-2 to TRBJ2-7; 7 positions match TRBD1. This CDR3 has 14 amino acids. The junction had 11 bases not matched to a gene; V was cut back by 5 bases and J by 7 bases. Germline CDR1 SGHAT, CDR2 FQNNGV.